A selection of T cell receptor beta chains follows, all from one sample in a study of T-cell memory formation after mild COVID-19. TCRdb independently ran MiXCR on the 5' RACE reads; one entry per CDR3 protein. Here the sample spans some 440,000 distinct CDR3 sequences, about 23% being singletons. Material: PBMCs or a T cell subset sorted from them (not recorded which). The receptors shown here come from an adult woman who had mild COVID-19 (a few samples of this study predate the infection). Cell type and time point are not known. The CDR3 runs from the conserved cysteine through the conserved F or W. A D gene is named only where the DNA matches it firmly. Clone size is shown for a subset of rows, as once, few, many or a class of expanded clone.

NA	TRBV5-1	NA	TRBJ2-3	CASSPQPTGESTDTQYF	TGCGCCAGCAGCCCCCAACCGACGGGGGAGAGCACAGATACGCAGTATTTT
NA	TRBV24-1	NA	TRBJ2-1	CATSDPREVYNEQFF	TGTGCCACCAGTGATCCCAGAGAGGTTTACAATGAGCAGTTCTTC
NA	TRBV6-5	NA	TRBJ1-3	CATRVSSGNTIYF	TGTGCCACCCGAGTGAGTTCTGGAAACACCATATATTTT
TRBD1	TRBV7-8	few	TRBJ1-4	CASSDFTGTGEKLFF	TGTGCCAGCAGCGACTTTACCGGGACAGGTGAAAAACTGTTTTTT
TRBD2	TRBV7-2	few	TRBJ2-2	CASSLRIASGGARTGELFF	TGTGCCAGCAGCTTACGCATCGCTAGCGGGGGGGCGCGCACCGGGGAGCTGTTTTTT
NA	TRBV29-1	few	TRBJ1-2	CSVEDLVTGYGYTF	TGCAGCGTTGAAGATCTGGTGACTGGGTATGGCTACACCTTC
NA	TRBV2	few	TRBJ2-1	CASSEALGVDEQFF	TGTGCCAGCAGTGAAGCTTTAGGAGTTGATGAGCAGTTCTTC
NA	TRBV21-1	few	TRBJ2-2	CASSMTSGRAGTGELFF	TGTGCCAGCAGCATGACTAGCGGGAGGGCCGGAACCGGGGAGCTGTTTTTT
TRBD2	TRBV3-1	NA	TRBJ2-7	CASSQFPSGGAIDEQYF	TGTGCCAGCAGCCAGTTCCCTAGCGGGGGGGCCATCGACGAGCAGTACTTC
TRBD2	TRBV18	NA	TRBJ2-7	CASSREGYEQYF	TGTGCCAGCTCACGGGAGGGCTACGAGCAGTACTTC
TRBD2	TRBV7-9	once	TRBJ2-3	CASSLLAGRTDTQYF	TGTGCCAGCAGCTTATTAGCGGGCAGAACAGATACGCAGTATTTT
NA	TRBV6-1	few	TRBJ2-7	CASSDTGSSYEQYF	TGTGCCAGCAGTGATACAGGGTCGTCCTACGAGCAGTACTTC
TRBD1	TRBV7-6	NA	TRBJ2-5	CASSYGTGGRETQYF	TGTGCCAGCAGCTACGGGACAGGGGGCAGGGAGACCCAGTACTTC
NA	TRBV20-1	NA	TRBJ2-5	CSARAPTVMRVQETQYF	TGCAGTGCTAGAGCCCCCACCGTCATGCGGGTGCAAGAGACCCAGTACTTC
TRBD2	TRBV5-1	NA	TRBJ2-1	CASSLATSGSLFNGRYEQFF	TGCGCCAGCAGCTTGGCTACTAGCGGGAGTTTGTTCAACGGTCGATATGAGCAGTTCTTC
NA	TRBV7-8	once	TRBJ2-1	CASSLALSGRNEQFF	TGTGCCAGCAGCTTAGCGCTTTCAGGCCGCAATGAGCAGTTCTTC
NA	TRBV15	few	TRBJ2-7	CATSRDLNFEQYF	TGTGCCACCAGCAGAGATTTGAACTTCGAGCAGTACTTC
TRBD1	TRBV10-1	NA	TRBJ2-1	CASSTDRAEQFF	TGCGCCAGCAGCACCGACAGGGCAGAGCAGTTCTTC